The 7 T cell receptor beta chains presented below share a single source sample, sequenced in a study of technical replicates of blood from a few donors. The table came from immunoSEQ multiplex PCR; TCRdb's copy has only in-frame clones and leaves some out. The sample consists of over 85,000 clones, about 96% of them appearing once. Specimen: T cells isolated from PBMCs. Every receptor here comes from a human donor in good health.

The chain couples TRBV5-1 to TRBJ1-1; no clear D. The CDR3 has 13 residues. Germline V gene lookup returns CDR1 SGHRS and CDR2 YFSETQ. Trimming stripped 0 bases from V and 6 bases from J, with 9 bases between. The CDR3 DNA follows: TGCGCCAGCAGCTTGGGCGCGGGCCCTGAAGCTTTCTTT. Its protein product is CASSLGAGPEAFF.

The genes are TRBV9 and TRBJ2-7; 9 bases line up with TRBD1. V was pared by 4 bases and J by 4 bases, with 9 bases of the junction left unmatched. Germline V gene data show CDR1 as SGDLS and CDR2 as YYNGEE. CDR3 length: 15 amino acids. The CDR3 nucleotides read TGTGCCAGCAGCCCACCTATGGGACAGGGATACGAGCAGTACTTC. Protein: CASSPPMGQGYEQYF.

CDR3 amino acids: CASSQVPSTSGSYEQYF. The CDR3 coding sequence is TGCGCCAGCAGCCAAGTACCCTCGACTAGCGGGAGCTACGAGCAGTACTTC. This chain links TRBV4-1 with TRBJ2-7; 12 bases are shared with TRBD2. Germline assignment: CDR1 MGHRA and CDR2 YSYEKL. J was trimmed by 3 bases and V by 1 base; bases with no gene match: 7. The CDR3 has 17 amino acids.

This clone was picked up one time. The V gene is TRBV6-5, the J gene TRBJ2-7; maybe TRBD1 (6 bases). CDR3 length: 14 residues. CDR1 and CDR2 (germline): MNHEY, SVGAGI. Trimming pared 1 base from V and 2 bases from J, leaving 9 bases between. The CDR3 loop reads CASSYYRAAYEQYF. CDR3 DNA: TGTGCCAGCAGTTACTACAGGGCCGCCTACGAGCAGTACTTC.

The chain couples TRBV7-9 to TRBJ2-7, with 13 bases matching TRBD2. V was clipped by 5 bases and J by 0 bases; unmatched bases: 10. This CDR3 has 18 residues. CDR1 is SEHNR, CDR2 FQNEAQ, per germline (reference sequence). As DNA, the CDR3 is TGTGCCAGCAGCCCAACAGGGGGACTAGCGGGATTCTCCTACGAGCAGTACTTC. The encoded protein is CASSPTGGLAGFSYEQYF.

The chain combines TRBV27 with TRBJ2-3, with D unresolved. Trimming took 4 bases from V and 0 from J, leaving 8 bases between them. The length of the CDR3 is 14 residues. The germline V gene encodes CDR1 MNHEY and CDR2 SMNVEV (reference sequence). Here the CDR3 DNA reads TGTGCCAGCAGTTCCAGTCAGAGCACAGATACGCAGTATTTT. Its translation: CASSSSQSTDTQYF.

V and J are TRBV29-1 and TRBJ2-1; TRBD2 is a possible D gene (6 bases). The germline CDR1 and CDR2 sequences are SQVTM and ANQGSEA. The V end lost 8 bases, the J end lost 8 bases, and 16 bases lay between the germline ends. The CDR3 is 12 amino acids. CDR3 amino acids: CSTGGRRDEQFF. In DNA form, the CDR3 reads TGCAGCACTGGGGGGAGGAGGGATGAGCAGTTCTTC.